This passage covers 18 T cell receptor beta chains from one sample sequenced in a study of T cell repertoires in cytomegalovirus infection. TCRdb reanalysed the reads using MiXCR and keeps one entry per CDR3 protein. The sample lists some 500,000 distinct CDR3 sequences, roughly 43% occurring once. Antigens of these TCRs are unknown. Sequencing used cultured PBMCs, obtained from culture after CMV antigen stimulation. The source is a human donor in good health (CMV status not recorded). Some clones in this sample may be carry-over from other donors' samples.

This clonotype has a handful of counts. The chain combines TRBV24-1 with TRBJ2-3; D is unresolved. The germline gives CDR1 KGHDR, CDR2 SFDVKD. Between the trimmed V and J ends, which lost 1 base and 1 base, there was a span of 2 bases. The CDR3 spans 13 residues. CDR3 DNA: TGTGCCACCAGTGATTTCGGCACAGATACGCAGTATTTT. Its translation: CATSDFGTDTQYF.

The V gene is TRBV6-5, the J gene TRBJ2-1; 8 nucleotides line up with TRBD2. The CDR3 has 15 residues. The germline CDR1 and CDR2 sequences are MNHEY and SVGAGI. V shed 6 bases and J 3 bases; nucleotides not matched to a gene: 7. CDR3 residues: CASRSKREIYNEQFF. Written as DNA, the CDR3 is TGTGCCAGCAGATCCAAGCGGGAGATCTACAATGAGCAGTTCTTC.

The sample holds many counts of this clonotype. The DNA of the CDR3 is TGTGCCAGCAGCTCGACAGAGACGAACACCGGGGAGCTGTTTTTT. This codes for CASSSTETNTGELFF. The gene calls are TRBV7-9 and TRBJ2-2; TRBD1 is a possible D gene (5 bases). Germline-derived CDR1 and CDR2 are SEHNR and FQNEAQ (reference sequence). This CDR3 contains 15 residues. V lost 4 bases to trimming and J lost 0 bases, with 9 bases between them. Variable domain in full (rest from reference TRBV7-9 and TRBJ2-2): DTGVSQNPRHKITKRGQNVTFRCDPISEHNRLYWYRQTLGQGPEFLTYFQNEAQLEKSRLLSDRFSAERPKGSFSTLEIQRTEQGDSAMYLCASSSTETNTGELFFGEGSRLTVL.

In DNA, the CDR3 is TGTGCCAGCAGCTTAGCCCCTCCGGACAGAGTCACTGAAGCTTTCTTT. Its translation is CASSLAPPDRVTEAFF. The chain joins TRBV7-9 to TRBJ1-1; perhaps TRBD1 as D (6 bases). The CDR3 sequence is 16 residues long. In germline, CDR1 is SEHNR, CDR2 FQNEAQ (reference sequence). Trimming shortened V by 0 bases and J by 4 bases, and 15 bases separated the two germline ends.

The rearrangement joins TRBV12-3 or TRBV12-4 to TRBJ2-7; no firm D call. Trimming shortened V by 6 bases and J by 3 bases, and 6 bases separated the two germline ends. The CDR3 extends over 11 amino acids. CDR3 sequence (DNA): TGTGCCAGCAGCGATGACTACGAGCAGTACTTC. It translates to CASSDDYEQYF.

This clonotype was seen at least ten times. The CDR3 DNA sequence: TGTGCCAGCAGCTTCCAGGGACTAGCGGGAGCAGATACGCAGTATTTT. Translation: CASSFQGLAGADTQYF. The chain joins TRBV7-2 to TRBJ2-3; 14 positions match TRBD2. Germline-derived CDR1 and CDR2 are SGHTA and FQGNSA. The CDR3 contains 16 residues. V shed 3 bases, J shed 4 bases, and the junction held 3 bases outside the gene matches. The whole variable domain, filled in from reference TRBV7-2 and TRBJ2-3, reads GAGVSQSPSNKVTEKGKDVELRCDPISGHTALYWYRQSLGQGLEFLIYFQGNSAPDKSGLPSDRFSAERTGGSVSTLTIQRTQQEDSAVYLCASSFQGLAGADTQYFGPGTRLTVL.

The CDR3 DNA is TGTGCCAGCAGCGCTGGGGAGGGCGGAACCAATGAGCAGTTCTTC. Translated: CASSAGEGGTNEQFF. The chain joins TRBV11-2 to TRBJ2-1, with 7 bases identical to TRBD2. From germline, CDR1 is SGHAT and CDR2 FQNNGV. This CDR3 has 15 residues. Germline trimming cut 5 bases from V and 6 bases from J; bases unmatched to any gene: 10. Based on the CDR3 plus reference TRBV11-2 and TRBJ2-1, the full variable domain is EAGVAQSPRYKIIEKRQSVAFWCNPISGHATLYWYQQILGQGPKLLIQFQNNGVVDDSQLPKDRFSAERLKGVDSTLKIQPAKLEDSAVYLCASSAGEGGTNEQFFGPGTRLTVL.

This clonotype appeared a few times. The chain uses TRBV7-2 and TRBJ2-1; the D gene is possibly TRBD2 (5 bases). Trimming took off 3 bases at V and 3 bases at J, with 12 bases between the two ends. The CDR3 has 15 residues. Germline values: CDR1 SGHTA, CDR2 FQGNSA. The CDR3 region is CASSFMVGGYNEQFF. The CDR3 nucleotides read TGTGCCAGCAGCTTTATGGTCGGAGGCTACAATGAGCAGTTCTTC.

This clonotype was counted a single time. CDR3 region: CASSLVSRGPTEAFF. DNA of the CDR3: TGTGCCAGCAGCTTAGTGTCTAGGGGGCCGACTGAAGCTTTCTTT. V usage is TRBV7-2 and J usage is TRBJ1-1; 7 positions agree with TRBD1. This CDR3 is 15 amino acids long. Trimming cost V 1 base and J 5 bases; bases outside gene matches: 7. From germline, CDR1 is SGHTA and CDR2 FQGNSA.

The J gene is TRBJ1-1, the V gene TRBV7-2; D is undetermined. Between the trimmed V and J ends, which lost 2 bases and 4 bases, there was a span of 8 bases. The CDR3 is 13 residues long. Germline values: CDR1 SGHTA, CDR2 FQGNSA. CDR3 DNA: TGTGCCAGCAGCTTATCAGGTTTCACTGAAGCTTTCTTT. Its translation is CASSLSGFTEAFF.

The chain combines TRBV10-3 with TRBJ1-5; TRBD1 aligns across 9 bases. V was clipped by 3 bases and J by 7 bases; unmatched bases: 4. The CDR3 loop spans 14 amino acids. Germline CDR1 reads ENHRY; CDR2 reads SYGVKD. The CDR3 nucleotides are TGTGCCATCAGTGAAAACAGGGGGCACCAGCCCCAGCATTTT. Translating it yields CAISENRGHQPQHF.

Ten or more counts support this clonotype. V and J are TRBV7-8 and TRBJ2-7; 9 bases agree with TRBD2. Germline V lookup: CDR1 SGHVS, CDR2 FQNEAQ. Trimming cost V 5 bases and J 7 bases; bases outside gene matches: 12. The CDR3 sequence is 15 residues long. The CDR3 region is CASSPTVAGAEEQYF. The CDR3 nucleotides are TGTGCCAGCAGCCCTACCGTAGCGGGAGCTGAAGAGCAGTACTTC. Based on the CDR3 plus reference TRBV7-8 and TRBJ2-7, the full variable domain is GAGVSQSPRYKVAKRGQDVALRCDPISGHVSLFWYQQALGQGPEFLTYFQNEAQLDKSGLPSDRFFAERPEGSVSTLKIQRTQQEDSAVYLCASSPTVAGAEEQYFGPGTRLTVT.

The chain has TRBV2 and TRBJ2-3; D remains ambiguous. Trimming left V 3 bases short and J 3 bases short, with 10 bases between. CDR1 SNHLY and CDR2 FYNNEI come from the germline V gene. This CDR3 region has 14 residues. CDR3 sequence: CASSDWVVTDTQYF. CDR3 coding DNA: TGTGCCAGCAGTGACTGGGTGGTTACAGATACGCAGTATTTT.

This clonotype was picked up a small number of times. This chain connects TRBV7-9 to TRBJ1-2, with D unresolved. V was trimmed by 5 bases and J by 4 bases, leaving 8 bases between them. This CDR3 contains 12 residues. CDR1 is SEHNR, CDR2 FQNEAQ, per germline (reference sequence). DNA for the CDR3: TGTGCCAGCAGCCCCCCCTCCTATGGCTACACCTTC. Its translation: CASSPPSYGYTF.

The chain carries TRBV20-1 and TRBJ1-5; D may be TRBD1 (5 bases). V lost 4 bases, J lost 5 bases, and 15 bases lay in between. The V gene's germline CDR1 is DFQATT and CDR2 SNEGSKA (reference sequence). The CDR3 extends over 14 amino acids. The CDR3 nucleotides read TGCAGTGCTAACCAGGGAGGGGATTATCAGCCCCAGCATTTT. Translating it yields CSANQGGDYQPQHF.

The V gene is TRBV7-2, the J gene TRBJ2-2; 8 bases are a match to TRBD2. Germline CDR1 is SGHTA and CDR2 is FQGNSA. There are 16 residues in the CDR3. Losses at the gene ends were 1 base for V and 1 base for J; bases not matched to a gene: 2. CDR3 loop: CASSLELAENTGELFF. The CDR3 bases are TGTGCCAGCAGCTTAGAACTAGCGGAGAACACCGGGGAGCTGTTTTTT.

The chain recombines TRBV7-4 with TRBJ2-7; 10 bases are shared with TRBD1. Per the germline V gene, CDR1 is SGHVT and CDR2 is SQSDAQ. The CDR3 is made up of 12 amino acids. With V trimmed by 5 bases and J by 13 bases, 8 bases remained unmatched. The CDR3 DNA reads TGTGCCAGCAGCCCCTCAGACAGGGGGCTTTACTTC. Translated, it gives CASSPSDRGLYF.

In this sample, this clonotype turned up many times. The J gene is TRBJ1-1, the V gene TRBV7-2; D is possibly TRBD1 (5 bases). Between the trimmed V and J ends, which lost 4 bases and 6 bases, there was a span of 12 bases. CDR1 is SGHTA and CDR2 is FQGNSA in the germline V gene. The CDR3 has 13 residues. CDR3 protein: CASSYPGLPEAFF. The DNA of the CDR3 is TGTGCCAGCAGCTATCCGGGACTGCCTGAAGCTTTCTTT. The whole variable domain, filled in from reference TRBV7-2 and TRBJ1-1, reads GAGVSQSPSNKVTEKGKDVELRCDPISGHTALYWYRQSLGQGLEFLIYFQGNSAPDKSGLPSDRFSAERTGGSVSTLTIQRTQQEDSAVYLCASSYPGLPEAFFGQGTRLTVV.